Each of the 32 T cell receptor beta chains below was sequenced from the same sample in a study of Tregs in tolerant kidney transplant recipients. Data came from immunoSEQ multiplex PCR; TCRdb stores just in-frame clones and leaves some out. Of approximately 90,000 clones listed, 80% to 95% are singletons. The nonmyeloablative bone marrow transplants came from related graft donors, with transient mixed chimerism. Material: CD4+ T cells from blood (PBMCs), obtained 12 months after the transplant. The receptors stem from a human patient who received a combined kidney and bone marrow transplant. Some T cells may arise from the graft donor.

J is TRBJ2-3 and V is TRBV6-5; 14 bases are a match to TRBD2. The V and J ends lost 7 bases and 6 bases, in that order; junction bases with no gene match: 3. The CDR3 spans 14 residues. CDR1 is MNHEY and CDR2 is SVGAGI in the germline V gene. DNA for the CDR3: TGTGCCAGCAAGGGACTAGCGGGAGCGGATACGCAGTATTTT. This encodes CASKGLAGADTQYF.

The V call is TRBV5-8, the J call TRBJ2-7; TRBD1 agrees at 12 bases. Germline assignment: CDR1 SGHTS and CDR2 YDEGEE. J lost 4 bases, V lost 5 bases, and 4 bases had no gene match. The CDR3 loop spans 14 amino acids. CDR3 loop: CASRRDRGPYEQYF. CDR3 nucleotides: TGTGCCAGCAGGCGGGACAGGGGGCCTTACGAGCAGTACTTC.

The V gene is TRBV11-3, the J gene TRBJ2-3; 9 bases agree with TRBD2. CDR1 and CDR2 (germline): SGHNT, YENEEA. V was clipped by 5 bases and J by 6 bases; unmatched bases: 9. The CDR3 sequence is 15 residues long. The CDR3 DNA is TGTGCCAGCAGCCCGCGGGAGGGGCCCTGGGATACGCAGTATTTT. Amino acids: CASSPREGPWDTQYF.

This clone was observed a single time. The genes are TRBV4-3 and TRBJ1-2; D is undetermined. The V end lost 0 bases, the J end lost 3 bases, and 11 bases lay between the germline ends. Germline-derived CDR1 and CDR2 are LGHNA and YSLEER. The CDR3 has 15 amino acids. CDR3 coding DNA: TGCGCCAGCAGCCAAGACGGGATCGGGTACTATGGCTACACCTTC. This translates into CASSQDGIGYYGYTF.

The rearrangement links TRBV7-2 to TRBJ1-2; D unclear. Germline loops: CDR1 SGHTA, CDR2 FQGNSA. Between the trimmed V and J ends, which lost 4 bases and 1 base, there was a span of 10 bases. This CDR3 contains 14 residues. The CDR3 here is CASSSSGINYGYTF. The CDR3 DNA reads TGTGCCAGCAGCTCAAGCGGGATTAACTATGGCTACACCTTC.

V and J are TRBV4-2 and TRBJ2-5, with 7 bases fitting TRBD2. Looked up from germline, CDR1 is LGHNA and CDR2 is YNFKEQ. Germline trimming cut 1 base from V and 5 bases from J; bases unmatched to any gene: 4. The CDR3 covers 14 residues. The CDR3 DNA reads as TGTGCCAGCAGCCAAGGACTAGCCCCGGAGACCCAGTACTTC. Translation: CASSQGLAPETQYF.

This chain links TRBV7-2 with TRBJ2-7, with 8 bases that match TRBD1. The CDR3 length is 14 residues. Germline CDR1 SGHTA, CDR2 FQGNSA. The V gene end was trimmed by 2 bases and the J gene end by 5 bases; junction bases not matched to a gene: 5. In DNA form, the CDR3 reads TGTGCCAGCAGCTTACGGACAGGGTCCAACGAGCAGTACTTC. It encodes CASSLRTGSNEQYF.

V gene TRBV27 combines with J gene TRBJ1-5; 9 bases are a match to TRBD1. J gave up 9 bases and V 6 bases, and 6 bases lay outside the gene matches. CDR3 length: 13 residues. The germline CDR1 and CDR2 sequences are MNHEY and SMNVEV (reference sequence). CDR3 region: CASRHGQGSPQHF. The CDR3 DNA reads TGTGCCAGCAGACATGGACAGGGGTCGCCCCAGCATTTT.

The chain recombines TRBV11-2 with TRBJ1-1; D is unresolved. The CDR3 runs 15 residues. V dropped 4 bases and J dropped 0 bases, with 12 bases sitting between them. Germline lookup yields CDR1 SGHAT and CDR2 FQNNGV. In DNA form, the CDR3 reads TGTGCCAGCAGCTCACAGCTTCCCATGAACACTGAAGCTTTCTTT. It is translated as CASSSQLPMNTEAFF.

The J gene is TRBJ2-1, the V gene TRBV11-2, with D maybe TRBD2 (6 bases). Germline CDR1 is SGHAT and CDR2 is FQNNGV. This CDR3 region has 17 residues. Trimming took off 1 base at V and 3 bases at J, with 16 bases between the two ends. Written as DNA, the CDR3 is TGTGCCAGCAGCTTAGTCCGGGGTCGCGGGGTCTACAATGAGCAGTTCTTC. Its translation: CASSLVRGRGVYNEQFF.

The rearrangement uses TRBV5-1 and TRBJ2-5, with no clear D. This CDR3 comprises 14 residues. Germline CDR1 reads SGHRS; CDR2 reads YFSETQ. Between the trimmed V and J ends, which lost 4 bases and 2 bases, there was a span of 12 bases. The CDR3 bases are TGCGCCAGCAGCCCCGTATTAGTACAAGAGACCCAGTACTTC. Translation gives CASSPVLVQETQYF.

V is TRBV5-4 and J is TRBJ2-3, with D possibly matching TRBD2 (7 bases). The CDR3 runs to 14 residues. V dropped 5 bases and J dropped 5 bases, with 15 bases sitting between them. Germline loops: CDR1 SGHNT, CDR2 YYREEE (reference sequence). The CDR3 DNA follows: TGTGCCAGCAGTAAGGGGGGGCCTGGAGATACGCAGTATTTT. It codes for CASSKGGPGDTQYF.

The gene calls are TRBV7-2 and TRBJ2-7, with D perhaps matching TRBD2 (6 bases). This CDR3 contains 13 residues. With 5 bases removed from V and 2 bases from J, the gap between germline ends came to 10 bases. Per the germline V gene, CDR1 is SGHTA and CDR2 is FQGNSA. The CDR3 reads CASSPGLPYEQYF. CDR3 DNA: TGTGCCAGCAGCCCGGGACTGCCCTACGAGCAGTACTTC.

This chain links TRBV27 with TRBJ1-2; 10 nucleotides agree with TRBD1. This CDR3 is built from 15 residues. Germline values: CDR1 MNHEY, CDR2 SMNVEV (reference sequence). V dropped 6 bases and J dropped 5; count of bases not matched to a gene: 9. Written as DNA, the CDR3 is TGTGCCAGCAGAGTTCCAGGACAGGGGGAATATGGCTACACCTTC. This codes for CASRVPGQGEYGYTF.

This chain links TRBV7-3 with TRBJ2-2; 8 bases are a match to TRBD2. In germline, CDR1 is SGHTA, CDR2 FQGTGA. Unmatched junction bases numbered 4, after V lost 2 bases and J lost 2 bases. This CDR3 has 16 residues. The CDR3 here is CASSLWVAGNTGELFF. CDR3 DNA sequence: TGTGCCAGCAGCTTATGGGTAGCGGGAAACACCGGGGAGCTGTTTTTT.

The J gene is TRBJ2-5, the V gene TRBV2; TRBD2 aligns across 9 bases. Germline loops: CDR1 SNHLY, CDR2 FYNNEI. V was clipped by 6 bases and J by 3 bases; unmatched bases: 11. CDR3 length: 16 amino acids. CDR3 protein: CASRPGERGVEETQYF. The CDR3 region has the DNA TGTGCCAGCAGACCCGGGGAGCGGGGGGTGGAAGAGACCCAGTACTTC.

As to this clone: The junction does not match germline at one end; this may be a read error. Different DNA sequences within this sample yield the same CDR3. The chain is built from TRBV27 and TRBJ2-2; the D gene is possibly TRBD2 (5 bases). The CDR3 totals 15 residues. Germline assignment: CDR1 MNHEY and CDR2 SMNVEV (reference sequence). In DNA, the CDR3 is TGTGCCAGCAGTTCCTGGACTCTGAACACCGGGGAGCTGTTCTTT. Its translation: CASSSWTLNTGELFF.

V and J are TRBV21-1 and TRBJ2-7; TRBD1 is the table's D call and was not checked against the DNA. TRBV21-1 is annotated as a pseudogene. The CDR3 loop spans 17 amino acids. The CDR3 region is CASSTEGYRGPPYEQYF. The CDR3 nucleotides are TGTGCCAGCAGCACTGAGGGGTACAGGGGGCCCCCCTACGAGCAGTACTTC.

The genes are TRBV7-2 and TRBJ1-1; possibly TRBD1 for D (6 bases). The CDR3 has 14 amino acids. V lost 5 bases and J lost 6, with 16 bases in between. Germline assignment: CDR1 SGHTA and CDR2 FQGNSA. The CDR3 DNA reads TGTGCCAGCAGCGACGAAAGGGGGGGCGCTGAAGCTTTCTTT. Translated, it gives CASSDERGGAEAFF.

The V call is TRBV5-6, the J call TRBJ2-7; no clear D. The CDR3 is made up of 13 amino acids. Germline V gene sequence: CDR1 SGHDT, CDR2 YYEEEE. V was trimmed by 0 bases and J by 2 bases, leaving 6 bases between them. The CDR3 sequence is CASSLGAAYEQYF. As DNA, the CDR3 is TGTGCCAGCAGCTTGGGGGCAGCCTACGAGCAGTACTTC.

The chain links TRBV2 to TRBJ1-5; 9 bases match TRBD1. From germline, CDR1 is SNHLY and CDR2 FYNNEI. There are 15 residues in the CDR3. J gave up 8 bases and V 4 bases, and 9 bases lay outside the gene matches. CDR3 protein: CASSGQGQGSEPQHF. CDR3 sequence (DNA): TGTGCCAGCAGTGGTCAGGGACAGGGATCCGAGCCCCAGCATTTT.

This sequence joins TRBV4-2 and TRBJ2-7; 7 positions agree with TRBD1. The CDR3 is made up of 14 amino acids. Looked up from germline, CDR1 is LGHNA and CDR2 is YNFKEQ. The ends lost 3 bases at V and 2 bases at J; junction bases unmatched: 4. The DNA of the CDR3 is TGTGCCAGCAGCCAGGGACAGACGCCCTACGAGCAGTACTTC. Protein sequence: CASSQGQTPYEQYF.

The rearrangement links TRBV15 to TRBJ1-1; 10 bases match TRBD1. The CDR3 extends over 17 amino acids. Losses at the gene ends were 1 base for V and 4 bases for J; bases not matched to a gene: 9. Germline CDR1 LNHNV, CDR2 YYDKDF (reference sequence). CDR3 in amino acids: CATSRGGPGQGPTEAFF. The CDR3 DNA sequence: TGTGCCACCAGCAGAGGGGGGCCGGGACAGGGGCCCACTGAAGCTTTCTTT. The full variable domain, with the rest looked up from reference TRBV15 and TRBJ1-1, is DAMVIQNPRYQVTQFGKPVTLSCSQTLNHNVMYWYQQKSSQAPKLLFHYYDKDFNNEADTPDNFQSRRPNTSFCFLDIRSPGLGDTAMYLCATSRGGPGQGPTEAFFGQGTRLTVV.

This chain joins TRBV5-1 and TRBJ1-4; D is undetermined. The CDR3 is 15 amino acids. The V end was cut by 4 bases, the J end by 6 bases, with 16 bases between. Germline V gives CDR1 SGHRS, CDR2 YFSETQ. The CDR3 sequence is CASSAQDIAYEKLFF. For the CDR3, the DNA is TGCGCCAGCAGCGCCCAAGACATCGCATATGAAAAACTGTTTTTT.

CDR3: CASSLDWEGAGTQYF. The DNA for the CDR3 is TGCGCCAGCAGCTTGGATTGGGAGGGCGCCGGGACCCAGTACTTC. V and J are TRBV5-1 and TRBJ2-5; 7 nucleotides agree with TRBD2. V shed 0 bases and J 7 bases; nucleotides not matched to a gene: 9. CDR1 is SGHRS, CDR2 YFSETQ, per germline. The CDR3 has 15 amino acids.

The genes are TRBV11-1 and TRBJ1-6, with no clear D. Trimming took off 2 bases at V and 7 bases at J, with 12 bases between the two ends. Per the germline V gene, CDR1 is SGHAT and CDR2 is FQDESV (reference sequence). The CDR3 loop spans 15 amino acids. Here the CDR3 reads CASSLWAVSNSPLHF. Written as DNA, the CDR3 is TGTGCCAGCAGCTTATGGGCTGTTTCGAATTCACCCCTCCACTTT.

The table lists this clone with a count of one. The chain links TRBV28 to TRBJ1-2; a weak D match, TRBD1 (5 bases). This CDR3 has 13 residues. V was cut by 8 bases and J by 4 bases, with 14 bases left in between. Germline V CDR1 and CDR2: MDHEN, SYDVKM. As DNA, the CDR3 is TGTGCCAGCTCGCTCAGGGTGTTCTATGGCTACACCTTC. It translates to CASSLRVFYGYTF.

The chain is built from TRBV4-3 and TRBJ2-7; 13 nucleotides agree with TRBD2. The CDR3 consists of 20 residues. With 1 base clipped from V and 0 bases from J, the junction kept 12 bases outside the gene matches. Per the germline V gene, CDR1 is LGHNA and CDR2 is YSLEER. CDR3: CASSQGGALAGGPSSYEQYF. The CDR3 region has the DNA TGCGCCAGCAGCCAAGGTGGGGCACTAGCGGGGGGGCCCTCCTCCTACGAGCAGTACTTC.

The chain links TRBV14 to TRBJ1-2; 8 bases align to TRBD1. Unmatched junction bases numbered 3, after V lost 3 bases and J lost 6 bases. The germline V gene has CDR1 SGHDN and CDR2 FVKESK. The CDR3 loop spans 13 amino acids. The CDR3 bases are TGTGCCAGCAGCCAGACAGGGGAGCATGGCTACACCTTC. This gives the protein CASSQTGEHGYTF.

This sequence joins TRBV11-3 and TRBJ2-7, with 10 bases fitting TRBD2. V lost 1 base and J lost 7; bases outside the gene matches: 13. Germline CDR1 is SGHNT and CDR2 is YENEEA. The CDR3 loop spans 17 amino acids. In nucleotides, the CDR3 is TGTGCCAGCAGCTTAGGGCTGGTCCTAGCGGGAGCTAATGAGCAGTACTTC. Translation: CASSLGLVLAGANEQYF.

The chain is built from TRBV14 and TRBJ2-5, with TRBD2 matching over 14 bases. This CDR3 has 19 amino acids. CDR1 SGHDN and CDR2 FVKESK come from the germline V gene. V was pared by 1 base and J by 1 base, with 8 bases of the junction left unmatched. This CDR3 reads CASSQARLAGGPFQETQYF. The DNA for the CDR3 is TGTGCCAGCAGCCAAGCCCGACTAGCGGGAGGGCCTTTCCAAGAGACCCAGTACTTC.

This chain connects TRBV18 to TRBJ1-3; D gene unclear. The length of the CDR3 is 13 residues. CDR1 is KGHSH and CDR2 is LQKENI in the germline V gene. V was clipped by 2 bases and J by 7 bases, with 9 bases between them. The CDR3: CASSPERANTIYF. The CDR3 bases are TGTGCCAGCTCACCAGAGAGGGCTAACACCATATATTTT.